The next 10 T cell receptor beta chains were all read from a single sample in a study of naive and memory T cell subsets. Regarding treatment: skin biopsy from PPD injection site in Mantoux-positive individual. A UMI-containing oligonucleotide was joined by 3' ligation to the TCR cDNA template. Ligated cDNA underwent four rounds of PCR with nested alpha and beta constant region primers and SP2. TCRdb re-called the UMI-ligation and nested PCR reads through MiXCR, storing one row per CDR3 protein. The profile covers about 14,000 distinct CDR3 sequences, with under 6.5% appearing a single time and around 7.5% taken by the ten largest. Source: skin, taken from a tuberculin skin test site. The source of these receptors is an adult in good health.

This clonotype has ten or more counts. The chain uses TRBV5-4 and TRBJ2-5; D possibly corresponds to TRBD2 (5 bases). This CDR3 has 13 residues. Germline V CDR1 and CDR2: SGHNT, YYREEE (reference sequence). Trimming cost V 5 bases and J 0 bases, with 8 bases left between them. The DNA of the CDR3 is TGTGCCAGCAGTGTGGACTACCAAGAGACCCAGTACTTC. Translating gives CASSVDYQETQYF. Full variable domain (remainder filled in from reference TRBV5-4 and TRBJ2-5): ETGVTQSPTHLIKTRGQQVTLRCSSQSGHNTVSWYQQALGQGPQFIFQYYREEENGRGNFPPRFSGLQFPNYSSELNVNALELDDSALYLCASSVDYQETQYFGPGTRLLVL.

This clonotype was seen many times. The chain carries TRBV12-3 or TRBV12-4 and TRBJ1-1; 11 bases are a match to TRBD1. This CDR3 has 13 residues. The ends lost 6 bases at V and 7 bases at J; junction bases unmatched: 4. The CDR3, as DNA: TGTGCCAGCAGCCGGACAGGGGGCATTGAAGCTTTCTTT. It yields the protein CASSRTGGIEAFF.

A remark on this clonotype: A clone one base away is much larger, so this may be a read error. The V gene is TRBV7-3, the J gene TRBJ2-7; 10 bases match TRBD2. The CDR3 has 15 residues. Germline assignment: CDR1 SGHTA and CDR2 FQGTGA. CDR3 region: CASSKRGGPSYEQNF. Here the CDR3 DNA reads TGTGCCAGCAGCAAGCGGGGGGGCCCCTCCTACGAGCAGAACTTC.

This clonotype showed up many times. J is TRBJ2-7 and V is TRBV29-1; 8 bases align to TRBD1. The V and J ends lost 4 bases and 2 bases, in that order; junction bases with no gene match: 4. Germline loops: CDR1 SQVTM, CDR2 ANQGSEA. The CDR3 is made up of 13 amino acids. CDR3 sequence reads: CSVGQGRAYEQYF. CDR3 sequence (DNA): TGCAGCGTTGGACAGGGGAGAGCCTACGAGCAGTACTTC.

This clonotype came up many times. The chain joins TRBV12-3 or TRBV12-4 to TRBJ1-1; D unclear. The V end lost 6 bases, the J end lost 10 bases, and 12 bases lay between the germline ends. CDR3 length equals 11 residues. CDR3 sequence reads: CASSDRPAAFF. The CDR3 bases are TGTGCCAGCAGCGACCGGCCCGCAGCTTTCTTT.

The J gene is TRBJ2-5, the V gene TRBV5-1; 15 bases agree with TRBD2. Germline lookup yields CDR1 SGHRS and CDR2 YFSETQ. The ends lost 4 bases at V and 3 bases at J; junction bases unmatched: 4. The CDR3 sequence is 16 residues long. CDR3 coding DNA: TGCGCCAGCAGCCGGGGACTAGCGGGGGGTAAAGAGACCCAGTACTTC. Its protein is CASSRGLAGGKETQYF. Full variable domain (missing parts from reference TRBV5-1 and TRBJ2-5): KAGVTQTPRYLIKTRGQQVTLSCSPISGHRSVSWYQQTPGQGLQFLFEYFSETQRNKGNFPGRFSGRQFSNSRSEMNVSTLELGDSALYLCASSRGLAGGKETQYFGPGTRLLVL.

This clonotype was seen a few times. The gene calls are TRBV2 and TRBJ1-5; D gene uncertain. CDR1 is SNHLY and CDR2 is FYNNEI in the germline V gene. The CDR3 sequence is 14 residues long. Trimming left V 6 bases short and J 5 bases short, with 14 bases between. The CDR3 sequence: CASSPLGRYQPQHF. CDR3 nucleotide sequence: TGTGCCAGCAGCCCCCTGGGCAGGTATCAGCCCCAGCATTTT.

This clonotype is judged medium-sized. J is TRBJ2-1 and V is TRBV7-2, with D possibly being TRBD2 (5 bases). CDR1 is SGHTA, CDR2 FQGNSA, per germline. The CDR3 extends over 14 amino acids. Trimming left V 7 bases short and J 6 bases short, with 16 bases between. CDR3 amino acids: CASIPSAAGNEQFF. The CDR3 nucleotides are TGTGCCAGCATCCCCTCGGCGGCGGGCAATGAGCAGTTCTTC.

In its sample, this clonotype was seen many times. The V gene is TRBV18, the J gene TRBJ2-7; the match to TRBD1 covers 9 bases. CDR3 length: 14 residues. After removal of 6 bases from V and 5 bases from J, the junction contained 8 bases not matched to a gene. Germline V gives CDR1 KGHSH, CDR2 LQKENI. The CDR3 sequence is CASSLTQGANEQYF. CDR3 coding DNA: TGTGCCAGCTCCCTAACACAGGGGGCCAACGAGCAGTACTTC.

Of note for this clonotype: This sequence may be a read error, since a much larger clone differs from it by one base. V and J are TRBV28 and TRBJ1-4; D is possibly TRBD1 (6 bases). Germline V gene data show CDR1 as MDHEN and CDR2 as SYDVKM. This CDR3 is built from 14 residues. The CDR3 nucleotides are TGTGACAGCAGTTTCGGGGGGCCGGTTGAAAAACTGTTTTTT. This codes for CDSSFGGPVEKLFF.